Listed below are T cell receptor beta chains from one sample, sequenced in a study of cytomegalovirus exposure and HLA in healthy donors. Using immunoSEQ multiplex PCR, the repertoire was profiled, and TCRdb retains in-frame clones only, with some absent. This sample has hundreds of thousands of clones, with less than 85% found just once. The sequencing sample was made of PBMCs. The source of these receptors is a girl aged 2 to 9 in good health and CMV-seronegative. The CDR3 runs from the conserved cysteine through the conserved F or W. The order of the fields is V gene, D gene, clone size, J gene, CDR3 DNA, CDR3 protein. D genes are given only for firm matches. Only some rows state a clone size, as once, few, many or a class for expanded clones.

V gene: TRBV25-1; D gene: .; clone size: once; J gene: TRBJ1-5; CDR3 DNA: TGTGCCAGCAGTGAATCGACAGGACTAGCCCAGCCCCAGCATTTT; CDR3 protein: CASSESTGLAQPQHF
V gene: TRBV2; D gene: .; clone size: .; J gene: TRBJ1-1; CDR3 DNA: TGTGCCAGCAGTGGGGCGGGGAACACTGAAGCTTTCTTT; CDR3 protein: CASSGAGNTEAFF
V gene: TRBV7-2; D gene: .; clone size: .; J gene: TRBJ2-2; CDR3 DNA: TGTGCCAGCAGCTACCGGGGCGGGGAGCTGTTTTTT; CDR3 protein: CASSYRGGELFF
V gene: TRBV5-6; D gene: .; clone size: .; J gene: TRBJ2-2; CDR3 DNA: TGTGCCAGCAGCTTTCCGGGACAGAACACCGGGGAGCTGTTTTTT; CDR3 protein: CASSFPGQNTGELFF
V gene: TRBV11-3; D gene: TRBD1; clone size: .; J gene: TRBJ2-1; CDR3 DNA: TGTGCCAGCAGCTCCAGAGGGACAGGGGGCAATGAGCAGTTCTTC; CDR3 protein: CASSSRGTGGNEQFF
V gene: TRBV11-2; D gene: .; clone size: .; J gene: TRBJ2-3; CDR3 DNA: TGTGCCAGCAGCTTGGAGTCTGCGCAGTATTTT; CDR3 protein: CASSLESAQYF
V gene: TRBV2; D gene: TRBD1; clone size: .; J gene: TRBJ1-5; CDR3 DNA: TGTGCCAGCAGCGGTGGACAGGTCGGTCAGCCCCAGCATTTT; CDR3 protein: CASSGGQVGQPQHF
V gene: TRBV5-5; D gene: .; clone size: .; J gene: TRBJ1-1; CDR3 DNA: TGTGCCAGCAGCTCCAGGGCTACTGAAGCTTTCTTT; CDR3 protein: CASSSRATEAFF
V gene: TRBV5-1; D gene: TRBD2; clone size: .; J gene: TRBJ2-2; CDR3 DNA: TGCGCCAGCAGCGCACCCGGGACTAGCGGGAGGAGTGGCGGGGAGCTGTTTTTT; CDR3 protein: CASSAPGTSGRSGGELFF
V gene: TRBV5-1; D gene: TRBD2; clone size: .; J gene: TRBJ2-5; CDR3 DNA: TGCGCCAGCAGCACAAGGAGGACTAGCGGGGGTTTGGAGACCCAGTACTTC; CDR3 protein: CASSTRRTSGGLETQYF
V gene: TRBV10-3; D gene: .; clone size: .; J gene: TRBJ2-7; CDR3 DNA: TGTGCCATCAGCGAGTACTCCGGAGACCAATTCAACTACGAGCAGTACTTC; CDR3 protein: CAISEYSGDQFNYEQYF
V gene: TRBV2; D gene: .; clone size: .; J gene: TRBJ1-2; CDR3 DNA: TGTGCCAGCAGTGCAACCTTCTCTGGTAAGGGAGATGGCTACACCTTC; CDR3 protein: CASSATFSGKGDGYTF
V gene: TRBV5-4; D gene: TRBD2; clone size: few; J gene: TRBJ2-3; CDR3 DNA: TGTGCCAGCAGCTTGGTCAGGAGGGGACTAGGAACAGATACGCAGTATTTT; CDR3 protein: CASSLVRRGLGTDTQYF
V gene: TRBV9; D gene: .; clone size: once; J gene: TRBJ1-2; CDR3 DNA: TGTGCCAGCAGCCCTGGCCCAGGCAGGAGGTACTCCTATGGCTACACCTTC; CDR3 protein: CASSPGPGRRYSYGYTF
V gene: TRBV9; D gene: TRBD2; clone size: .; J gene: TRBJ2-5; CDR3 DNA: TGTGCCAGCAGCGTAGGAGTAGCGGGGGACCAAGAGACCCAGTACTTC; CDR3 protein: CASSVGVAGDQETQYF
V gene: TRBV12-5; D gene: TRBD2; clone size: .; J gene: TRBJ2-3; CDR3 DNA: TGTGCTAGTGGCGGGACTAGCGGGGGCAGCACAGATACGCAGTATTTT; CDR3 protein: CASGGTSGGSTDTQYF
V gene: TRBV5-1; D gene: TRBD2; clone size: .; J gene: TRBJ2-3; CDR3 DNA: TGCGCCAGCAGCTTGAGGGGCGGGGGGGCGACAGATACGCAGTATTTT; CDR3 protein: CASSLRGGGATDTQYF
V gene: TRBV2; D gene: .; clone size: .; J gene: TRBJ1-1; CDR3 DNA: TGTGCCAGCAGAGGGGGAGCTGAAGCTTTCTTT; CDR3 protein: CASRGGAEAFF
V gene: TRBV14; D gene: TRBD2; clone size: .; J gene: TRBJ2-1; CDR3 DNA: TGTGCCAGCAGCCGGACTAGCCGGGGGCACAATGAGCAGTTCTTC; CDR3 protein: CASSRTSRGHNEQFF
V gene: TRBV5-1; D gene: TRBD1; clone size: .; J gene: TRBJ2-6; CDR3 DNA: TGCGCCAGCAGCATGGGACAGGGATTTGGTGGGGCCAACGTCCTGACTTTC; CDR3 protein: CASSMGQGFGGANVLTF
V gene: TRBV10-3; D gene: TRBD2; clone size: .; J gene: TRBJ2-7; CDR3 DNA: TGTGCCATCAGTGACGGCGGGAGGGGGTACGAGCAGTACTTC; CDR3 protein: CAISDGGRGYEQYF
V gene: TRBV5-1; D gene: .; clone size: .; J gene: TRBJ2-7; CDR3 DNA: TGCGCCAGCAGCTTGTTTACCACAGGGAGCTCCTCTCTCGAGCAGTACTTC; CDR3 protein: CASSLFTTGSSSLEQYF
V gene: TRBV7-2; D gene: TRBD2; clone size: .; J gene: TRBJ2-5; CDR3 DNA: TGTGCCAGCAGCCGGGGGGGAGAGACCCAGTACTTC; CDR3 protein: CASSRGGETQYF
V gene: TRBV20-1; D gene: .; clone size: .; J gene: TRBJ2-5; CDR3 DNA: TGCAGTGCTACTCAAGAGACCCAGTACTTC; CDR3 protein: CSATQETQYF
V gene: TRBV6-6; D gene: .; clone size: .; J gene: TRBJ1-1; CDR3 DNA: TGTGCCAGCAGGCAAGAACACGGCCAGGCCACTGAAGCTTTCTTT; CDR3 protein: CASRQEHGQATEAFF
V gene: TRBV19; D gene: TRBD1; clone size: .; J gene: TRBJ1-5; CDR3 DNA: TGTGCCAGTTGGACAGGGGGCTCCAATCAGCCCCAGCATTTT; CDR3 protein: CASWTGGSNQPQHF
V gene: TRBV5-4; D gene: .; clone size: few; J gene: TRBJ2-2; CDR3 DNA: TGTGCCAGCAGCCCATTAAGAGCGGAGACCGGGGAGCTGTTTTTT; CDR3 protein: CASSPLRAETGELFF
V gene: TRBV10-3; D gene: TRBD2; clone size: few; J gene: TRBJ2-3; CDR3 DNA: TGTGCCATCAGTGTTCTAGCGGGAGGCACTAGCACAGATACGCAGTATTTT; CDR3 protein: CAISVLAGGTSTDTQYF
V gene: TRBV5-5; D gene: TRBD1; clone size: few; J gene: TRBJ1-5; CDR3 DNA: TGTGCCAGCAGCTTTGGACAGGATGGTCAGCCCCAGCATTTT; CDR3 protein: CASSFGQDGQPQHF
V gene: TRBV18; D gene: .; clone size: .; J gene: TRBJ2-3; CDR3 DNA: TGTGCCAGCTCACGAGCGCCGAGCACAGATACGCAGTATTTT; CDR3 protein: CASSRAPSTDTQYF
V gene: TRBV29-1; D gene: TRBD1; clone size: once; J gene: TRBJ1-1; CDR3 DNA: TGCAGCGGGGGGGACAGGACATCCGAAGCTTTCTTT; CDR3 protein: CSGGDRTSEAFF
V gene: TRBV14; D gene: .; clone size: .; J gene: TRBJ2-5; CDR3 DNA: TGTGCCAGCAGCCCCCGGCCGGGACTGAAAGAGACCCAGTACTTC; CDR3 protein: CASSPRPGLKETQYF
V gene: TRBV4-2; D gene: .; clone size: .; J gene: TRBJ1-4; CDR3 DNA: TGTGCCAGCAGCCTCCTGGAGGGCGGAGGCGAAAAACTGTTTTTT; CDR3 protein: CASSLLEGGGEKLFF
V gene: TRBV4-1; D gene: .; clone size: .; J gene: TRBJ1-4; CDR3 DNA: TGCGCCAGCAGCCAAGATCTTCAGGAGGATGAAAAACTGTTTTTT; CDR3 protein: CASSQDLQEDEKLFF
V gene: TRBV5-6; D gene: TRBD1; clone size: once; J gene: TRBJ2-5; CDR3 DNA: TGTGCCAGCAGCCCATTACTGGACAGGGGCAAAGAGACCCAGTACTTC; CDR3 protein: CASSPLLDRGKETQYF
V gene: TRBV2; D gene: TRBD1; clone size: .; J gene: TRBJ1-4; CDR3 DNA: TGTGCCAGCAGGAAACAGGGGGCGGACTACACTAATGAAAAACTGTTTTTT; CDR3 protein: CASRKQGADYTNEKLFF
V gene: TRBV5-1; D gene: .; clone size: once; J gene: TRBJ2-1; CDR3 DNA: TGCGCCAGCAGCTTAAATACCTACAATGAGCAGTTCTTC; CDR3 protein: CASSLNTYNEQFF
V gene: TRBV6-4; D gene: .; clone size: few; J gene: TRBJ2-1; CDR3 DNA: TGTGCCAGCAGCCCCCGACCGAGGGATCTTGGGAATGAGCAGTTCTTC; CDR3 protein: CASSPRPRDLGNEQFF
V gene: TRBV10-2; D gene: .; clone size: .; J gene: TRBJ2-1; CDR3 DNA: TGCGCCAGCAGTTGGGTTGGGGGGGCGAGCAATGAGCAGTTCTTC; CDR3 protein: CASSWVGGASNEQFF
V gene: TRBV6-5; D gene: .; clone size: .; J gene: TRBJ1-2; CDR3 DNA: TGTGCCAGCAGTTACAGCCGGGGGGTGTGGGGCTACACCTTC; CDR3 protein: CASSYSRGVWGYTF
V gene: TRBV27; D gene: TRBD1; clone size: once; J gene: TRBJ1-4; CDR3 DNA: TGTGCCAGCAGTTCCCGGGACAGGGCCGTTGCAACTAATGAAAAACTGTTTTTT; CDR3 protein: CASSSRDRAVATNEKLFF
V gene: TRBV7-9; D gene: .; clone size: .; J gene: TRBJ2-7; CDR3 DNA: TGTGCCAGCAGCTTATCTTCCGGGTACGAGCAGTACTTC; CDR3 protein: CASSLSSGYEQYF
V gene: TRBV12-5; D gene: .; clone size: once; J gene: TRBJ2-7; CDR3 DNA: TGTGCTAGTGGAAATACGGACGGACAAAACTACGAGCAGTACTTC; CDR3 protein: CASGNTDGQNYEQYF
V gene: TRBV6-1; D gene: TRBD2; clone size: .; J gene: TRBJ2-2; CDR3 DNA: TGTGCCAGCAGTGCCGAGGAGCGGGGGGCCGGGGAGCTGTTTTTT; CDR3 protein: CASSAEERGAGELFF
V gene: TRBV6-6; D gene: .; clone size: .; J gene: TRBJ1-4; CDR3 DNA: TGTGCCAGCAGACCCCCGGGGGGCCAAGAGGAAAAACTGTTTTTT; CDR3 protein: CASRPPGGQEEKLFF
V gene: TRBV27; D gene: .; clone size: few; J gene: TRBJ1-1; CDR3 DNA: TGTGCCAGCGCCCCTTGGGGGGGGGTAAACACTGAAGCTTTCTTT; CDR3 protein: CASAPWGGVNTEAFF
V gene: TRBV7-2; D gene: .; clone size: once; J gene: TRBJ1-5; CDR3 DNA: TGTGCCAGCAGCTTAGGGGCGAATAGCAATCAGCCCCAGCATTTT; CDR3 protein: CASSLGANSNQPQHF
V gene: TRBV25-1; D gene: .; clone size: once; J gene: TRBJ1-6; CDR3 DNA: TGTGCCAGCAGCGCGGGTCCCTATAATTCACCCCTCCACTTT; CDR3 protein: CASSAGPYNSPLHF